This T cell receptor beta chain was sequenced for a study of blood T cell repertoires in COVID-19. Clones were read by immunoSEQ multiplex PCR, and TCRdb kept only the in-frame ones, dropping some. Of about 47,000 clones in the sample, roughly 90% were seen once. V was pared by 1 base and J by 5 bases, with 13 bases between. The CDR3 has 15 residues. Germline loops: CDR1 LGHNA, CDR2 YSLEER. Sequencing used peripheral blood. The origin of this receptor is a man between 60 and 70 years old with active COVID-19. J is TRBJ2-3 and V is TRBV4-3; possible D gene TRBD1, 6 bases. As DNA, the CDR3 is TGCGCCAGCAGCCAAGCAGGGGATAAGGGAGATACGCAGTATTTT. Amino acids: CASSQAGDKGDTQYF.